Presented here are 8 T cell receptor beta chains from one specimen sequenced in a study of shared clonotypes between healthy human individuals. Using immunoSEQ multiplex PCR, the repertoire was profiled, and TCRdb retains in-frame clones only, with some absent. The sample records hundreds of thousands of clones, roughly 83% being singletons. Material for sequencing was PBMCs. The origin of the receptors is a woman aged 35 to 49 in good health. Some clones in this sample may be carry-over from other donors' samples.

This clone was seen a single time. The chain uses TRBV6-1 and TRBJ2-7; D is perhaps TRBD1 (6 bases). Trimming cost V 4 bases and J 2 bases, with 12 bases left between them. The germline V gene has CDR1 MNHNS and CDR2 SASEGT. The CDR3 is made up of 14 amino acids. The chain's CDR3 is CASSVMDRAYEQYF. The CDR3 DNA follows: TGTGCCAGCAGTGTTATGGACAGAGCCTACGAGCAGTACTTC.

The chain is built from TRBV4-3 and TRBJ2-7, with a weak D call TRBD1 (6 bases). Germline V gives CDR1 LGHNA, CDR2 YSLEER. The germline V and J ends were trimmed by 0 bases and 5 bases, with 11 bases remaining between them. The CDR3 length is 14 residues. In nucleotides, the CDR3 is TGCGCCAGCAGCCAAGATGTCAGGGGCGACGAGCAGTACTTC. As protein: CASSQDVRGDEQYF.

The chain joins TRBV18 to TRBJ2-5; 7 nucleotides align to TRBD1. Germline-derived CDR1 and CDR2 are KGHSH and LQKENI. The V and J ends lost 5 bases and 5 bases, in that order; junction bases with no gene match: 5. The CDR3 is 13 amino acids. The CDR3 DNA reads TGTGCCAGCTCATCAGACAGGGTGGAGACCCAGTACTTC. Translation: CASSSDRVETQYF.

This chain uses TRBV15 with TRBJ2-3, with TRBD2 matching over 10 bases. CDR3 size: 15 residues. Losses at the gene ends were 4 bases for V and 4 bases for J; bases not matched to a gene: 5. CDR1 and CDR2 (germline): LNHNV, YYDKDF (reference sequence). In DNA form, the CDR3 reads TGTGCCACCAGCATTAGGACTAGCGGACCAGATACGCAGTATTTT. Protein product: CATSIRTSGPDTQYF.

The V and J genes are TRBV7-9 and TRBJ2-1; 7 bases fit TRBD1. CDR1 is SEHNR and CDR2 is FQNEAQ in the germline V gene (reference sequence). This CDR3 contains 16 residues. Losses at the gene ends were 1 base for V and 8 bases for J; bases not matched to a gene: 11. The CDR3: CASSLVGKGGLHEQFF. CDR3 in DNA: TGTGCCAGCAGCTTAGTCGGTAAAGGGGGCCTCCATGAGCAGTTCTTC.

The rearrangement uses TRBV11-2 and TRBJ2-2; D remains ambiguous. V was cut by 4 bases and J by 3 bases, with 9 bases left in between. CDR1 SGHAT and CDR2 FQNNGV come from the germline V gene. The CDR3 extends over 14 amino acids. The CDR3 sequence is CASSSVRYTGELFF. CDR3 nucleotide sequence: TGTGCCAGCAGCTCGGTCCGGTACACCGGGGAGCTGTTTTTT.

This chain connects TRBV5-4 to TRBJ2-1; TRBD2 is a possible D gene (6 bases). Germline assignment: CDR1 SGHNT and CDR2 YYREEE (reference sequence). The length of the CDR3 is 16 residues. V lost 0 bases, J lost 0 bases, and 10 bases lay in between. CDR3 sequence (DNA): TGTGCCAGCAGCTTGGGGGGACTCAGCTCCTACAATGAGCAGTTCTTC. This sequence encodes CASSLGGLSSYNEQFF.

The chain combines TRBV10-3 with TRBJ1-2; 7 bases are a match to TRBD1. With 9 bases clipped from V and 3 bases from J, the junction kept 7 bases outside the gene matches. Germline V gene data show CDR1 as ENHRY and CDR2 as SYGVKD. The CDR3 runs to 13 residues. CDR3 protein: CAISIGTDYGYTF. CDR3 nucleotides: TGTGCCATTAGTATAGGGACAGACTATGGCTACACCTTC.